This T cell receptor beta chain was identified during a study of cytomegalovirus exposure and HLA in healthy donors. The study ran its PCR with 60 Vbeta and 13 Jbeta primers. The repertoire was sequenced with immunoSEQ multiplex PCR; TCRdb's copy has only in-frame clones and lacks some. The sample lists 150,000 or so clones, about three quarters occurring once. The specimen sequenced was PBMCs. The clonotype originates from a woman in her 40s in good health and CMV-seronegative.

The CDR3, as DNA: TGTGCCAGCAGCTCAGGACTCCGGACGGACAATCAGCCCCAGCATTTT. Its protein product is CASSSGLRTDNQPQHF. The chain joins TRBV11-3 to TRBJ1-5; no definite D call. V gave up 4 bases and J gave up 3 bases, with 16 bases separating them. In germline, CDR1 is SGHNT, CDR2 YENEEA. This CDR3 spans 16 amino acids.